Listed below are T cell receptor beta chains from one sample, sequenced in a study of control samples from healthy donors and cancer patients. Clones were sequenced by immunoSEQ multiplex PCR, and TCRdb holds only the in-frame ones, with some missing. This table has approximately 81,000 clones, about 93% appearing once. Sequencing was carried out using blood. The receptor set was obtained from a young woman in good health. CDR3s include the opening cysteine and the closing phenylalanine or tryptophan. Each record gives: J gene, V gene, D gene, clone size, CDR3 DNA, CDR3 protein. A D gene is named only where the DNA matches it firmly. Clone sizes are given selectively: once, few, many, or a class where the clone is expanded.

TRBJ1-1,TRBV13,.,.,TGTGCCAGCAGCTCTTCGGTCTGGAACACTGAAGCTTTCTTT,CASSSSVWNTEAFF
TRBJ2-3,TRBV24-1,.,.,TGTGCCACCAATGGGGGTAGCACAGATACGCAGTATTTT,CATNGGSTDTQYF
TRBJ2-2,TRBV27,TRBD2,.,TGTGCCAGCAGTTTTGGGCGGGAGACTTATTCCGGGGAGCTGTTTTTT,CASSFGRETYSGELFF
TRBJ2-6,TRBV28,TRBD1,.,TGTGCCAGCAGTCGGGACAGGCGCGACTCTGGGGCCAACGTCCTGACTTTC,CASSRDRRDSGANVLTF
TRBJ2-1,TRBV27,TRBD2,.,TGTGCCAGCAGTTCCATTCTAGGGACTAGCCGACGGTATGAGCAGTTCTTC,CASSSILGTSRRYEQFF
TRBJ2-3,TRBV2,TRBD2,.,TGTGCCAGCAGCGGGACTAGCGGGAGGGTACTAGGGAGAACAGATACGCAGTATTTT,CASSGTSGRVLGRTDTQYF
TRBJ2-1,TRBV5-1,.,once,TGCGCCAGCAGCTTCCTCGGACAGGGAGGGAATGAGCAGTTCTTC,CASSFLGQGGNEQFF
TRBJ1-1,TRBV7-9,.,.,TGTGCCAGCAGCCGGGAGAACACTGAAGCTTTCTTT,CASSRENTEAFF
TRBJ2-1,TRBV6-4,.,.,TGTGCCAGCAGTGACTCGGGGTTGGGCGAGCAGTTCTTC,CASSDSGLGEQFF
TRBJ2-2,TRBV4-1,TRBD2,.,TGCGCCAGCAGCCAGGTAGCGGGAAGAGACACCGAGGAGCTGTTTTTT,CASSQVAGRDTEELFF
TRBJ1-2,TRBV6-6,.,.,TGTGCCAGCAGAATACCGGGACAATTTAAGGGCTATGGCTACACCTTC,CASRIPGQFKGYGYTF
TRBJ1-1,TRBV18,.,.,TGTGCCAGCTCACGCAACGGGGGGGACACTGAAGCTTTCTTT,CASSRNGGDTEAFF
TRBJ2-3,TRBV9,TRBD2,few,TGTGCCAGCAGCGTAGGGAGCGGGGGGGCTACTAGCACAGATACGCAGTATTTT,CASSVGSGGATSTDTQYF
TRBJ1-1,TRBV19,.,.,TGTGCCAGTAGCCGATTTTTGGACACTGAAGCTTTCTTT,CASSRFLDTEAFF
TRBJ2-5,TRBV7-3,.,.,TGTGCCAGCAGCTTAACAGGACCCCAAGAGACCCAGTACTTC,CASSLTGPQETQYF
TRBJ1-5,TRBV15,TRBD1,.,TGTGCCACCAGCAGAGGAAATGGCAGGGGGGATCAGCCCCAGCATTTT,CATSRGNGRGDQPQHF
TRBJ2-1,TRBV7-2,TRBD2,.,TGTGCCAGCAGCTTAGAGCTAGCGGCGGTTCCGTTCTTC,CASSLELAAVPFF
TRBJ1-2,TRBV18,TRBD1,.,TGTGCCAGCTCACCGGACAGGGGTCTCTATGGCTACACCTTC,CASSPDRGLYGYTF
TRBJ2-1,TRBV7-2,.,.,TGTGCCAGCAGCTTAGGGAGGGGGATAAACAATGAGCAGTTCTTC,CASSLGRGINNEQFF
TRBJ2-2,TRBV7-6,.,.,TGTGCCAGCAGCTCCATTCGAGAGAACACCGGGGAGCTGTTTTTT,CASSSIRENTGELFF
TRBJ2-5,TRBV27,.,.,TGTGCCAGCAGTTTACGGGGCCGACTCCGCTTAGAGACCCAGTACTTC,CASSLRGRLRLETQYF
TRBJ1-1,TRBV6-5,.,.,TGTGCCAGCGGACCATCAGGATCGAGGGCTGAAGCTTTCTTT,CASGPSGSRAEAFF
TRBJ1-1,TRBV5-6,TRBD1,.,TGTGCCAGCAGCTTCCGGGACAGCCTTGAAGCTTTCTTT,CASSFRDSLEAFF
TRBJ2-6,TRBV11-1,.,.,TGTGCCAGCAGCAACGATCAGGGCTTTGGGGCCAACGTCCTGACTTTC,CASSNDQGFGANVLTF
TRBJ1-2,TRBV4-1,.,.,TGCGCCAGCAGCCAAGCGGGGGCGAATGGCTACACCTTC,CASSQAGANGYTF
TRBJ1-3,TRBV3-1/TRBV3-2,TRBD1,.,TGTGCCAGCAGCCAAGCAGGGGGCTCTGGAAACACCATATATTTT,CASSQAGGSGNTIYF
TRBJ2-3,TRBV18,.,.,TGTGCCAGCTCACAACTGGCCCCGCGGGGCGATGGCACAGATACGCAGTATTTT,CASSQLAPRGDGTDTQYF
TRBJ1-1,TRBV11-3,.,.,TGTGCCAGCAGCCGGAACTTAGCCACTGAAGCTTTCTTT,CASSRNLATEAFF
TRBJ2-3,TRBV6-6,.,.,TGTGCCAGCAGTATCCGGGTGAATGAAGATACGCAGTATTTT,CASSIRVNEDTQYF
TRBJ2-5,TRBV7-3,.,.,TGTGCCAGCAGCCAAGGGGGTTGGGAGACCCAGTACTTC,CASSQGGWETQYF
TRBJ2-1,TRBV2,TRBD2,.,TGTGCCAGCAGCACCGGGACTAGGAACGATGAGCAGTTCTTC,CASSTGTRNDEQFF
TRBJ2-2,TRBV19,.,.,TGTGCCAGTAGAAGAGAGATGAACACCGGGGAGCTGTTTTTT,CASRREMNTGELFF
TRBJ1-1,TRBV6-6,.,.,TGTGCCAGCAGGGTCCGGGACAACACTGAAGCTTTCTTT,CASRVRDNTEAFF
TRBJ2-5,TRBV5-1,.,once,TGCGCCAGCAGCTTGTTTAAGCCCTCAGAAAAAGAGACCCAGTACTTC,CASSLFKPSEKETQYF
TRBJ2-2,TRBV5-1,TRBD1,.,TGCGCCAGCAGCTTGACAGGGGTCGGGGAGCTGTTTTTT,CASSLTGVGELFF
TRBJ1-2,TRBV9,.,.,TGTGCCAGCAGCGCCCGGGCGTATGGCTACACCTTC,CASSARAYGYTF